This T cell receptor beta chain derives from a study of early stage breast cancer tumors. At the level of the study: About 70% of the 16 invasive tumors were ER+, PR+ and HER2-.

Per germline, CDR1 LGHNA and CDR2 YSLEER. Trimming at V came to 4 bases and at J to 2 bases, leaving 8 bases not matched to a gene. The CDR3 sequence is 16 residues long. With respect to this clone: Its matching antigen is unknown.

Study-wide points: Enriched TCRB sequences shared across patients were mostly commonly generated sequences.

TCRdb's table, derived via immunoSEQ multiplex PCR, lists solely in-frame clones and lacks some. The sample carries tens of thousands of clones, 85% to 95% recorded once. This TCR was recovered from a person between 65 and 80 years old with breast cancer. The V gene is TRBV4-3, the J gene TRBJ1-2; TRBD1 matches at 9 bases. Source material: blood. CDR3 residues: CASSRWTGASNYGYTF. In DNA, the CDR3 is TGCGCCAGCAGCCGCTGGACAGGGGCGAGCAACTATGGCTACACCTTC.